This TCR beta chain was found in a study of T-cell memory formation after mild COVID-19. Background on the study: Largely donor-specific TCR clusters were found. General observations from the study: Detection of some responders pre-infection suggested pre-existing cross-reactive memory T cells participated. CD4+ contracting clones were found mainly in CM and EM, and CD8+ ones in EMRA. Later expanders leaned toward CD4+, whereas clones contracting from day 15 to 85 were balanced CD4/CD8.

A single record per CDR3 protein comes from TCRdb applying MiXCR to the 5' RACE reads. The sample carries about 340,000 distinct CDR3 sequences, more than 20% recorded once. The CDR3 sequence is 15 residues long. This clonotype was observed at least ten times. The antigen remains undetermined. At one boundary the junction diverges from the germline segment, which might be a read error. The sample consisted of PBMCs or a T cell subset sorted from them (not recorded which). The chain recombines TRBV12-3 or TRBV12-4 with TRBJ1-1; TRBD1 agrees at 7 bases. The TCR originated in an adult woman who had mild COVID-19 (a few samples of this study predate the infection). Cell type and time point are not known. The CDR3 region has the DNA TGTGCCAGCAGCTTAGGGGGACAGTTGAACACTGAAGCTTTCTTT. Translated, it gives CASSLGGQLNTEAFF.